Shown below are 32 T cell receptor beta chains from a single sample sequenced in a study of T cell responses to AZD1222 COVID-19 vaccine. TCRdb's table, derived via immunoSEQ multiplex PCR, lists solely in-frame clones and lacks some. In the table there are 90,000 to 150,000 clones, around 83% of which are singletons. Specimen: peripheral blood, collected 28 days after the second AZD1222 dose. The source is an adult who received the AZD1222 COVID-19 vaccine.

J is TRBJ2-3 and V is TRBV5-4, with TRBD1 as a possible D gene (6 bases). The V gene lost 0 bases and the J gene lost 2 bases, with 10 bases spanning the gap. CDR1 and CDR2 from the germline V gene are SGHNT and YYREEE (reference sequence). The CDR3 spans 15 residues. The CDR3 loop is CASSLATGHTDTQYF. DNA of the CDR3: TGTGCCAGCAGCTTGGCGACAGGACACACAGATACGCAGTATTTT.

This rearrangement joins TRBV19 to TRBJ2-7, with 9 positions matching TRBD2. Germline CDR1 reads LNHDA; CDR2 reads SQIVND (reference sequence). This CDR3 has 15 amino acids. The V and J ends lost 6 bases and 9 bases, in that order; junction bases with no gene match: 15. DNA for the CDR3: TGTGCCAGTAGGGTCACCGGGACTAGCACCGAGTGGCAGTACTTC. This encodes CASRVTGTSTEWQYF.

The chain is built from TRBV28 and TRBJ2-1, with D uncertain. Germline CDR1 reads MDHEN; CDR2 reads SYDVKM. CDR3 length: 12 residues. Trimming stripped 7 bases from V and 7 bases from J, with 11 bases between. In nucleotides, the CDR3 is TGTGCCAGCAAAGGTGGTATAAATGAGCAGTTCTTC. Encoded protein: CASKGGINEQFF.

The gene calls are TRBV24-1 and TRBJ2-1; TRBD1 aligns across 10 bases. The CDR3 spans 15 residues. Germline V CDR1 and CDR2: KGHDR, SFDVKD. V gave up 2 bases and J gave up 8 bases; unmatched junction bases: 5. The CDR3 nucleotides are TGTGCCACCAGTGATTCCGGGACAGGGGACCATGAGCAGTTCTTC. This sequence encodes CATSDSGTGDHEQFF.

With respect to this clone: Other nucleotide sequences in the sample specify the same CDR3. The chain links TRBV28 to TRBJ1-4; no firm D call. This CDR3 has 14 residues. Germline CDR1 and CDR2: MDHEN and SYDVKM. Trimming stripped 0 bases from V and 5 bases from J, with 7 bases between. CDR3 region: CASSLWGPNEKLFF. The CDR3 DNA sequence: TGTGCCAGCAGTTTATGGGGTCCCAATGAAAAACTGTTTTTT.

This chain connects TRBV7-9 to TRBJ2-7, with D hard to call. Germline CDR1 SEHNR, CDR2 FQNEAQ (reference sequence). The CDR3 is 13 amino acids. V lost 1 base to trimming and J lost 6 bases, with 10 bases between them. CDR3 coding DNA: TGTGCCAGCAGCTTAGAGAGGTGGGGCGAGCAGTACTTC. It encodes CASSLERWGEQYF.

The chain carries TRBV19 and TRBJ1-6; D call uncertain. Trimming shortened V by 3 bases and J by 5 bases, and 11 bases separated the two germline ends. Germline CDR1 is LNHDA and CDR2 is SQIVND (reference sequence). The CDR3 has 15 amino acids. CDR3 DNA: TGTGCCAGTAGTATCATAGGGTCGGATAATTCACCCCTCCACTTT. Translation: CASSIIGSDNSPLHF.

The V gene is TRBV27, the J gene TRBJ1-5; D is possibly TRBD1 (5 bases). Germline V lookup: CDR1 MNHEY, CDR2 SMNVEV (reference sequence). The CDR3 spans 15 residues. Trimming pared 7 bases from V and 7 bases from J, leaving 20 bases between. CDR3 residues: CASKDKPQSWQPQHF. Here the CDR3 DNA reads TGTGCCAGCAAGGACAAGCCTCAAAGTTGGCAGCCCCAGCATTTT.

The rearrangement links TRBV27 to TRBJ2-3; 10 bases fit TRBD2. Trimming took 7 bases from V and 7 from J; bases not matched to a gene: 5. Germline assignment: CDR1 MNHEY and CDR2 SMNVEV (reference sequence). The CDR3 covers 13 residues. Here the CDR3 DNA reads TGTGCCAGCAACTTACTAGCGGGGAATACGCAGTATTTT. It encodes CASNLLAGNTQYF.

The chain carries TRBV5-6 and TRBJ1-2; D perhaps matches TRBD1 (6 bases). The germline gives CDR1 SGHDT, CDR2 YYEEEE. The CDR3 spans 13 residues. V lost 3 bases and J 4 bases, leaving 10 bases between the germline ends. In DNA, the CDR3 is TGTGCCAGCAGCTCCAGGGGTTTCTATGGCTACACCTTC. As protein: CASSSRGFYGYTF.

The rearrangement joins TRBV9 to TRBJ2-3; maybe TRBD1 (6 bases). CDR3 size: 15 residues. Trimming left V 3 bases short and J 5 bases short, with 16 bases between. Germline lookup yields CDR1 SGDLS and CDR2 YYNGEE. CDR3 nucleotide sequence: TGTGCCAGCAGCGCCCCGGGACAAGGTAAAGATACGCAGTATTTT. Protein sequence: CASSAPGQGKDTQYF.

The chain employs TRBV5-4 and TRBJ1-3, with a weak D call TRBD1 (6 bases). This CDR3 region has 16 residues. Trimming took off 4 bases at V and 1 base at J, with 15 bases between the two ends. Per germline, CDR1 SGHNT and CDR2 YYREEE (reference sequence). DNA of the CDR3: TGTGCCAGCAGCATGGGGGCAGGGTTTTCTGGAAACACCATATATTTT. It codes for CASSMGAGFSGNTIYF.

The rearrangement joins TRBV10-2 to TRBJ2-2, with D possibly matching TRBD1 (6 bases). V lost 8 bases to trimming and J lost 4 bases, with 14 bases between them. The length of the CDR3 is 14 residues. The germline CDR1 and CDR2 sequences are WSHSY and SAAADI. CDR3 loop: CASGYRVTTGELFF. The CDR3 DNA sequence: TGCGCCAGCGGGTACAGGGTGACCACCGGGGAGCTGTTTTTT.

The V gene is TRBV5-1, the J gene TRBJ2-1, with D possibly TRBD2 on 6 matching bases. Germline CDR1 SGHRS, CDR2 YFSETQ. CDR3 length: 15 residues. V dropped 2 bases and J dropped 7 bases, with 16 bases sitting between them. The CDR3 spells CASSLKSGGGNEQFF. The CDR3 region has the DNA TGCGCCAGCAGCTTAAAATCCGGGGGAGGAAATGAGCAGTTCTTC.

The chain recombines TRBV5-1 with TRBJ2-5; 8 bases match TRBD1. The CDR3 spans 15 residues. Per germline, CDR1 SGHRS and CDR2 YFSETQ. The V gene end was trimmed by 3 bases and the J gene end by 8 bases; junction bases not matched to a gene: 12. The CDR3 sequence: CASSWTGQVETTQYF. The DNA of the CDR3 is TGCGCCAGCAGCTGGACGGGACAGGTGGAGACAACCCAGTACTTC.

The V and J genes are TRBV2 and TRBJ2-5, with a tentative D call TRBD1 (5 bases). V was pared by 2 bases and J by 4 bases, with 5 bases between. Germline assignment: CDR1 SNHLY and CDR2 FYNNEI. The CDR3 length is 12 residues. The CDR3 sequence is CASSEQGETQYF. The DNA of the CDR3 is TGTGCCAGCAGTGAACAGGGAGAGACCCAGTACTTC.

The genes are TRBV5-4 and TRBJ2-3; 8 positions match TRBD2. Trimming cost V 1 base and J 1 base; bases outside gene matches: 5. The germline V gene encodes CDR1 SGHNT and CDR2 YYREEE (reference sequence). The CDR3 runs to 16 residues. The CDR3 loop is CASSLLVREGTDTQYF. CDR3 coding DNA: TGTGCCAGCAGCTTGCTTGTGCGGGAGGGCACAGATACGCAGTATTTT.

The rearrangement uses TRBV28 and TRBJ1-5; 8 nucleotides line up with TRBD1. The CDR3 spans 15 residues. The J segment lost 6 bases and the V segment lost 2 bases, leaving 6 bases of the junction unmatched. Germline CDR1 reads MDHEN; CDR2 reads SYDVKM. The CDR3: CASSLQGAVGQPQHF. The CDR3 DNA sequence: TGTGCCAGCAGTTTACAGGGGGCAGTAGGTCAGCCCCAGCATTTT.

V gene TRBV20-1 combines with J gene TRBJ2-5, with D possibly being TRBD2 (6 bases). The CDR3 is 11 residues long. The germline gives CDR1 DFQATT, CDR2 SNEGSKA (reference sequence). The V end lost 5 bases, the J end lost 5 bases, and 9 bases lay between the germline ends. The CDR3 loop is CSAAGYETQYF. For the CDR3, the DNA is TGCAGTGCTGCGGGGTACGAGACCCAGTACTTC.

The V and J genes are TRBV28 and TRBJ2-1; 8 bases line up with TRBD2. Germline V gene data show CDR1 as MDHEN and CDR2 as SYDVKM. The V and J ends lost 4 bases and 4 bases, in that order; junction bases with no gene match: 9. This CDR3 is 16 amino acids long. The CDR3 protein is CASSSQSGRVYNEQFF. The CDR3 DNA reads TGTGCCAGCAGTTCACAATCCGGGAGGGTTTACAATGAGCAGTTCTTC.

This clone was seen just once. The chain is built from TRBV27 and TRBJ2-1; no clear D. CDR1 is MNHEY, CDR2 SMNVEV, per germline (reference sequence). The CDR3 loop spans 15 amino acids. Trimming took off 2 bases at V and 0 bases at J, with 8 bases between the two ends. DNA for the CDR3: TGTGCCAGCAGTTTAGGTCGTCCCTCCTACAATGAGCAGTTCTTC. Translated: CASSLGRPSYNEQFF.

V is TRBV6-5 and J is TRBJ2-2; no definite D call. In germline, CDR1 is MNHEY, CDR2 SVGAGI. The CDR3 runs to 15 residues. Trimming cost V 2 bases and J 7 bases, with 14 bases left between them. In DNA, the CDR3 is TGTGCCAGCAGTTACCTCTTAAGTGGGGACGGGGAGCTGTTTTTT. The encoded protein is CASSYLLSGDGELFF.

V is TRBV16 and J is TRBJ2-1; D remains unclear. The CDR3 sequence is 17 residues long. Germline V gene sequence: CDR1 KGHSY, CDR2 FQNENV. V lost 0 bases, J lost 2 bases, and 14 bases lay in between. The CDR3: CASSQSSTVYPYNEQFF. As DNA, the CDR3 is TGTGCCAGCAGCCAATCAAGTACAGTATATCCCTACAATGAGCAGTTCTTC.

The table lists this clone with a count of one. The V and J genes are TRBV5-4 and TRBJ2-7; 7 nucleotides match TRBD1. With 0 bases clipped from V and 4 bases from J, the junction kept 4 bases outside the gene matches. This CDR3 spans 14 amino acids. In germline, CDR1 is SGHNT, CDR2 YYREEE (reference sequence). The CDR3 DNA follows: TGTGCCAGCAGCTTGGTGGACAGGCCGTACGAGCAGTACTTC. Its translation: CASSLVDRPYEQYF.

V is TRBV6-5 and J is TRBJ1-1; 9 bases match TRBD1. This CDR3 has 15 residues. Germline CDR1 MNHEY, CDR2 SVGAGI. Trimming removed 7 bases from V and 1 base from J; junction bases left unmatched: 7. The CDR3 bases are TGTGCCAGCAAAAACAGGGGGCGCACGAACACTGAAGCTTTCTTT. Translation gives CASKNRGRTNTEAFF.

The V gene is TRBV6-2 or TRBV6-3, the J gene TRBJ2-7, with unresolved D. This CDR3 has 14 amino acids. V gave up 1 base and J gave up 2 bases, with 9 bases separating them. CDR1 MNHEY and CDR2 SVGEGT come from the germline V gene. The CDR3 loop reads CASSYYGETYEQYF. The CDR3 coding sequence is TGTGCCAGCAGTTACTATGGGGAAACCTACGAGCAGTACTTC.

J is TRBJ2-1 and V is TRBV28; TRBD1 agrees at 7 bases. J gave up 12 bases and V 4 bases, and 12 bases lay outside the gene matches. CDR1 and CDR2 (germline): MDHEN, SYDVKM. The length of the CDR3 is 14 residues. The CDR3 DNA reads TGTGCCAGCAGTTCAACGGGACAGACCAGTGGGCAGTTCTTC. This encodes CASSSTGQTSGQFF.

This clone was recorded only once. The chain couples TRBV28 to TRBJ2-5; possible D gene TRBD2, 6 bases. The CDR3 is 16 residues long. Germline-derived CDR1 and CDR2 are MDHEN and SYDVKM. The V end was cut by 7 bases, the J end by 4 bases, with 22 bases between. CDR3 sequence (DNA): TGTGCCAGCACCCCGGAGGGAGGCCCGGCAGGAGAGACCCAGTACTTC. This sequence encodes CASTPEGGPAGETQYF.

The gene calls are TRBV6-5 and TRBJ2-3; D call uncertain. This CDR3 comprises 12 residues. The germline gives CDR1 MNHEY, CDR2 SVGAGI. Trimming left V 7 bases short and J 2 bases short, with 7 bases between. The CDR3 is CASTSFTDTQYF. The CDR3 DNA reads TGTGCCAGCACTTCCTTCACAGATACGCAGTATTTT.

The rearrangement joins TRBV2 to TRBJ1-5, with a weak D call TRBD1 (6 bases). The CDR3 is made up of 15 amino acids. Germline loops: CDR1 SNHLY, CDR2 FYNNEI. The V end lost 6 bases, the J end lost 6 bases, and 18 bases lay between the germline ends. CDR3 DNA sequence: TGTGCCAGCAGCGAACAGGGACTTAATGTTCAGCCCCAGCATTTT. This encodes CASSEQGLNVQPQHF.

V usage is TRBV15 and J usage is TRBJ2-2; a weak D match, TRBD2 (5 bases). The CDR3 is made up of 16 amino acids. The germline V gene has CDR1 LNHNV and CDR2 YYDKDF (reference sequence). V dropped 6 bases and J dropped 2 bases, with 16 bases sitting between them. The CDR3 loop reads CATRRGREINTGELFF. The CDR3 nucleotides are TGTGCCACCAGACGCGGTCGGGAAATTAACACCGGGGAGCTGTTTTTT.

This clone was seen only once. DNA for the CDR3: TGTGCCAGCAGCCAGGCTAGCGGTCTAGTCCAAGAGACCCAGTACTTC. This encodes CASSQASGLVQETQYF. This chain joins TRBV3-1 (or the pseudogene TRBV3-2) and TRBJ2-5; TRBD2 aligns across 7 bases. J was trimmed by 1 base and V by 3 bases; bases with no gene match: 8. The CDR3 spans 16 residues. Looked up from germline, CDR1 is LGHDT and CDR2 is YNNKEL (reference sequence).